This T cell receptor (beta chain) was identified in a study of vaccination effects on CD4 cells after COVID-19. The sample holds a few counts of this clone. The antigen is undetermined. Before any sequencing was done, the ViraFEST assay used viral peptide pools to expand antigen-specific CD4+ T cells. Following 10 days of culture, CD4+ T cells were isolated. Nucleocapsid antibodies were negative in the vaccine recipients, who had never had SARS-CoV-2 infection. The V segment lost 1 base and the J segment 8 bases; nucleotides outside the gene matches: 0. This CDR3 has 12 amino acids. Clones were read by immunoSEQ multiplex PCR, and TCRdb kept only the in-frame ones, dropping some. Of about 68,000 clones listed, 80% are singletons.

This specimen consisted of CD4+ T cells from PBMCs cultured with SARS-CoV-2 spike peptides, obtained before COVID-19 vaccination. The rearrangement links TRBV12-3 or TRBV12-4 to TRBJ1-2; TRBD1 aligns across 8 bases. This clonotype was obtained from a human donor who received a COVID-19 vaccine. This chain's CDR3 is CASSLGTGGYTF. The CDR3 DNA sequence: TGTGCCAGCAGTTTAGGGACAGGGGGCTACACCTTC.